Listed here are 20 T cell receptor beta chains from one sample, sequenced in a study of shared clonotypes between healthy human individuals. Method: immunoSEQ multiplex PCR; TCRdb's copy keeps in-frame clones and lacks some. The table lists 2.3 million or so clones, 85% to 95% of them singletons. Source material: naive CD4+ T cells from PBMCs. Subset reported: CD45RA+ positively selected. These receptors were collected from a man younger than 35 in good health. Some clones in this sample may be carry-over from other donors' samples.

The rearrangement uses TRBV30 and TRBJ2-5; 9 bases are shared with TRBD2. This CDR3 has 14 amino acids. Germline V gene data show CDR1 as GTSNPN and CDR2 as SVGIG (reference sequence). Trimming removed 3 bases from V and 7 bases from J; junction bases left unmatched: 9. The CDR3 region is CAWRADSGGATQYF. CDR3 nucleotides: TGTGCCTGGAGAGCCGATAGCGGGGGTGCGACCCAGTACTTC.

This chain uses TRBV2 with TRBJ1-5; D is perhaps TRBD1 (6 bases). This CDR3 contains 16 residues. V lost 3 bases and J lost 0, with 12 bases in between. The germline gives CDR1 SNHLY, CDR2 FYNNEI. CDR3 amino acids: CASSDDRRYSNQPQHF. CDR3 nucleotide sequence: TGTGCCAGCAGTGATGACAGGAGATATAGCAATCAGCCCCAGCATTTT.

This chain joins TRBV5-1 and TRBJ2-7, with D hard to call. The germline gives CDR1 SGHRS, CDR2 YFSETQ. This CDR3 comprises 14 residues. V dropped 4 bases and J dropped 5 bases, with 16 bases sitting between them. CDR3 residues: CASSPFVSRDEQYF. Written as DNA, the CDR3 is TGCGCCAGCAGCCCCTTTGTGTCTCGGGACGAGCAGTACTTC.

This chain joins TRBV4-2 and TRBJ2-7; TRBD1 matches at 9 bases. The ends lost 4 bases at V and 3 bases at J; junction bases unmatched: 16. Germline V CDR1 and CDR2: LGHNA, YNFKEQ. The CDR3 length is 18 residues. Here the CDR3 DNA reads TGTGCCAGCAGCCCGGGACAGGGCTTCCCCGGGACTATCTACGAGCAGTACTTC. This gives the protein CASSPGQGFPGTIYEQYF.

The chain has TRBV6-5 and TRBJ1-5; D gene uncertain. Germline V lookup: CDR1 MNHEY, CDR2 SVGAGI. V was pared by 5 bases and J by 2 bases, with 10 bases between. This CDR3 region has 14 residues. The CDR3 bases are TGTGCCAGCAGTGTGAGGGTAGGCAATCAGCCCCAGCATTTT. As protein: CASSVRVGNQPQHF.

This chain links TRBV13 with TRBJ2-2, with 10 bases matching TRBD2. Germline CDR1 PRHDT, CDR2 FYEKMQ (reference sequence). V lost 2 bases and J lost 6; bases outside the gene matches: 6. The CDR3 sequence is 16 residues long. Here the CDR3 DNA reads TGTGCCAGCAGCTTAAGTCTAGCGGGAGTCCCCGGGGAGCTGTTTTTT. This encodes CASSLSLAGVPGELFF. The full variable domain, in which reference TRBV13 and TRBJ2-2 provide the parts outside the CDR3, is AAGVIQSPRHLIKEKRETATLKCYPIPRHDTVYWYQQGPGQDPQFLISFYEKMQSDKGSIPDRFSAQQFSDYHSELNMSSLELGDSALYFCASSLSLAGVPGELFFGEGSRLTVL.

The chain uses TRBV5-1 and TRBJ2-7; D could derive from TRBD1 or TRBD2 (5 bases each). This CDR3 is built from 14 residues. The germline V gene has CDR1 SGHRS and CDR2 YFSETQ. With 4 bases removed from V and 4 bases from J, the gap between germline ends came to 15 bases. The CDR3 loop reads CASSPGDPTYEQYF. For the CDR3, the DNA is TGCGCCAGCAGCCCCGGGGACCCAACATACGAGCAGTACTTC.

The rearrangement links TRBV5-6 to TRBJ2-7, with 9 bases identical to TRBD1. This CDR3 spans 15 amino acids. With V trimmed by 3 bases and J by 2 bases, 6 bases remained unmatched. Per germline, CDR1 SGHDT and CDR2 YYEEEE. CDR3 sequence reads: CASSSGQGNPYEQYF. The CDR3 DNA follows: TGTGCCAGCAGCTCGGGACAGGGCAATCCCTACGAGCAGTACTTC.

The gene calls are TRBV5-4 and TRBJ2-5; tentatively, D is TRBD1 (6 bases). Trimming stripped 10 bases from V and 1 base from J, with 17 bases between. This CDR3 spans 14 amino acids. CDR1 and CDR2 from the germline V gene are SGHNT and YYREEE (reference sequence). Here the CDR3 DNA reads TGTGCCGGTCGCCGGGACACGAGCCAAGAGACCCAGTACTTC. Translation gives CAGRRDTSQETQYF. The whole variable domain, remainder taken from reference TRBV5-4 and TRBJ2-5, is ETGVTQSPTHLIKTRGQQVTLRCSSQSGHNTVSWYQQALGQGPQFIFQYYREEENGRGNFPPRFSGLQFPNYSSELNVNALELDDSALYLCAGRRDTSQETQYFGPGTRLLVL.

This chain links TRBV29-1 with TRBJ2-3, with D unresolved. This CDR3 comprises 13 residues. Germline values: CDR1 SQVTM, CDR2 ANQGSEA. V dropped 7 bases and J dropped 2 bases, with 13 bases sitting between them. DNA of the CDR3: TGCAGCGACGGGCCATCTTCCACAGATACGCAGTATTTT. This gives the protein CSDGPSSTDTQYF.

V usage is TRBV5-4 and J usage is TRBJ2-1; 14 bases fit TRBD2. Germline loops: CDR1 SGHNT, CDR2 YYREEE (reference sequence). The CDR3 loop spans 15 amino acids. Unmatched junction bases numbered 6, after V lost 4 bases and J lost 9 bases. The CDR3, as DNA: TGTGCCAGCAGCGCGGGACTAGCGGGAGACGGTGAGCAGTTCTTC. Translating gives CASSAGLAGDGEQFF.

The genes are TRBV11-2 and TRBJ2-1; possible D gene TRBD1, 6 bases. The length of the CDR3 is 14 residues. Germline V gives CDR1 SGHAT, CDR2 FQNNGV. Between the trimmed V and J ends, which lost 5 bases and 8 bases, there was a span of 16 bases. CDR3 nucleotides: TGTGCCAGCAGCGCCAAGAGCAGGGGTGATGAGCAGTTCTTC. It encodes CASSAKSRGDEQFF.

This chain links TRBV4-1 with TRBJ2-7; maybe TRBD1 (6 bases). Germline V lookup: CDR1 MGHRA, CDR2 YSYEKL. The V end lost 2 bases, the J end lost 2 bases, and 16 bases lay between the germline ends. The CDR3 runs 16 residues. CDR3 nucleotides: TGCGCCAGCAGCCAATACATTACAGGGCAACCCTACGAGCAGTACTTC. Protein: CASSQYITGQPYEQYF.

This chain uses TRBV7-9 with TRBJ2-1; TRBD2 matches at 7 bases. The CDR3 length is 15 residues. V dropped 5 bases and J dropped 2; count of bases not matched to a gene: 6. Per germline, CDR1 SEHNR and CDR2 FQNEAQ (reference sequence). CDR3 nucleotide sequence: TGTGCCAGCAGCCTCCCAGGGAGGGCCTACAATGAGCAGTTCTTC. Translating it yields CASSLPGRAYNEQFF.

The rearrangement joins TRBV6-1 to TRBJ2-7, with D perhaps being TRBD1 or TRBD2 (5 bases each). V gave up 11 bases and J gave up 6 bases, with 14 bases separating them. Per germline, CDR1 MNHNS and CDR2 SASEGT. The CDR3 is 11 residues long. The CDR3 region is CAGGRGREQYF. CDR3 in DNA: TGTGCCGGGGGAAGGGGACGCGAGCAGTACTTC.

The V call is TRBV2, the J call TRBJ2-2; D call uncertain. Germline-derived CDR1 and CDR2 are SNHLY and FYNNEI. This CDR3 is 16 amino acids long. V dropped 4 bases and J dropped 0 bases, with 12 bases sitting between them. This CDR3 is CASSAQETPNTGELFF. Here the CDR3 DNA reads TGTGCCAGCAGTGCCCAAGAGACACCGAACACCGGGGAGCTGTTTTTT. Together with reference TRBV2 and TRBJ2-2, the CDR3 gives the full variable domain: EPEVTQTPSHQVTQMGQEVILRCVPISNHLYFYWYRQILGQKVEFLVSFYNNEISEKSEIFDDQFSVERPDGSNFTLKIRSTKLEDSAMYFCASSAQETPNTGELFFGEGSRLTVL.

The genes are TRBV2 and TRBJ1-2; the D gene is possibly TRBD1 (6 bases). The CDR3 loop spans 15 amino acids. Germline CDR1 reads SNHLY; CDR2 reads FYNNEI. Trimming pared 2 bases from V and 2 bases from J, leaving 12 bases between. The CDR3 sequence: CASSELRDTNYGYTF. The CDR3 bases are TGTGCCAGCAGTGAATTGAGGGACACGAACTATGGCTACACCTTC.

The chain joins TRBV25-1 to TRBJ2-3; 8 bases map to TRBD1. The length of the CDR3 is 18 residues. In germline, CDR1 is MGHDK, CDR2 SYGVNS. V shed 1 base and J 7 bases; nucleotides not matched to a gene: 16. The CDR3 DNA sequence: TGTGCCAGCAGTGAATTGGGAATGCGGGGACAGGATGGGCATACGCAGTATTTT. Its protein product is CASSELGMRGQDGHTQYF.

The chain employs TRBV5-4 and TRBJ1-4; 9 bases agree with TRBD1. The ends lost 6 bases at V and 4 bases at J; junction bases unmatched: 7. CDR1 is SGHNT and CDR2 is YYREEE in the germline V gene (reference sequence). The CDR3 consists of 15 residues. DNA of the CDR3: TGTGCCAGCAAAAAACAGGGGGCGAGTAATGAAAAACTGTTTTTT. This gives the protein CASKKQGASNEKLFF.

The V gene is TRBV28, the J gene TRBJ1-2, with D unresolved. Trimming pared 8 bases from V and 1 base from J, leaving 8 bases between. This CDR3 is built from 12 residues. Germline loops: CDR1 MDHEN, CDR2 SYDVKM. CDR3 coding DNA: TGTGCCAGCCTGGGTTATAACTATGGCTACACCTTC. Amino acids: CASLGYNYGYTF.